Listed below are T cell receptor beta chains from one sample, sequenced in a study of CD8 T cells in Susac syndrome. One entry per CDR3 protein, called by TCRdb with MiXCR from the immunoSEQ multiplex PCR reads. The profile covers approximately 100,000 distinct CDR3 sequences, with 92% appearing a single time and more than 0.13% taken by the ten largest. Input material: CD4+ T cells from PBMCs. The receptors derive from a human donor in good health. Each CDR3 is given with its conserved first and last residue. Each record gives: clone size, D gene, V gene, J gene, CDR3 DNA, CDR3 protein. The D gene is left open where the match is weak. A row's size may be missing; if present it is once, few, many or a size class.

.,.,TRBV6-5,TRBJ1-1,TGTGCCAGCAGTTTTGGGTCCCTGAACACTGAAGCTTTCTTT,CASSFGSLNTEAFF
once,TRBD2,TRBV7-2,TRBJ2-7,TGTGCCAGCAGACTAGCGGGAGGAAATCGCTACGAGCAGTACTTC,CASRLAGGNRYEQYF
.,.,TRBV5-6,TRBJ1-1,TGTGCCAGCAGCTACCGACACTTGTCGAACACTGAAGCTTTCTTT,CASSYRHLSNTEAFF
.,TRBD1,TRBV14,TRBJ2-1,TGTGCCAGCAGCTACACGAGGGACAGGGTAGATGAGCAGTTCTTC,CASSYTRDRVDEQFF
.,.,TRBV6-1,TRBJ1-1,TGTGCCAGCAGCCGACGCGGGCTTCACGGGGACACTGAAGCTTTCTTT,CASSRRGLHGDTEAFF
.,.,TRBV25-1,TRBJ1-3,TGTGCCAGCACTTCGAGCCTGCCGGGGGGGTTCCCTGGAAACACCATATATTTT,CASTSSLPGGFPGNTIYF
.,TRBD2,TRBV29-1,TRBJ2-1,TGCAGCGTTGCGGGAGCGGGGCTCCCCGATGAGCAGTTCTTC,CSVAGAGLPDEQFF
once,.,TRBV20-1,TRBJ2-3,TGCAGTGCTCCCCGACGGGGCCTCACAGATACGCAGTATTTT,CSAPRRGLTDTQYF
.,TRBD2,TRBV20-1,TRBJ2-5,TGCAGTGCTAGAAGAACTAGCGGCCAAGAGACCCAGTACTTC,CSARRTSGQETQYF
once,.,TRBV12-3/TRBV12-4,TRBJ2-1,TGTGCCAGCAGGATTTACGGGGGCAATGAGCAGTTCTTC,CASRIYGGNEQFF
few,TRBD1,TRBV13,TRBJ2-7,TGTGCCAGCAGCCCCGGGACAGGGGACTACGAGCAGTACTTC,CASSPGTGDYEQYF
.,TRBD2,TRBV20-1,TRBJ2-3,TGCAGTGCTAGGGTTAGCGGGATAGTCGCAGATACGCAGTATTTT,CSARVSGIVADTQYF
.,.,TRBV20-1,TRBJ2-1,TGCAGTGCTAGAGATCGGGCGGGGGCTTACAATGAGCAGTTCTTC,CSARDRAGAYNEQFF
.,TRBD1,TRBV12-5,TRBJ1-2,TGTGCTAGTGTCTCCGGGGGACAGGGGTTAAGGGGCTATGGCTACACCTTC,CASVSGGQGLRGYGYTF
.,.,TRBV7-6,TRBJ2-7,TGTGCCAGCAGCCCTCGACCCTTTCCGGACCTTTACGAGCAGTACTTC,CASSPRPFPDLYEQYF
.,.,TRBV4-2,TRBJ2-3,TGTGCCAGCAGCCAAGATCGGGCAGCAGATACGCAGTATTTT,CASSQDRAADTQYF
.,TRBD1,TRBV2,TRBJ1-1,TGTGCCAGCAGTGAAAGGGGACAGTTAAACACTGAAGCTTTCTTT,CASSERGQLNTEAFF
.,TRBD2,TRBV7-2,TRBJ2-2,TGTGCCAGCAGCTTACTCCTGGCGGGAGGTACCACCGGGGAGCTGTTTTTT,CASSLLLAGGTTGELFF
.,TRBD2,TRBV14,TRBJ2-1,TGTGCCAGCAGCGCACGGGGGGTGGTCTACAATGAGCAGTTCTTC,CASSARGVVYNEQFF
.,.,TRBV27,TRBJ2-7,TGTGCCAGCAGTTTTTTACGGGCAGGGATGGACGAGCAGTACTTC,CASSFLRAGMDEQYF
.,.,TRBV20-1,TRBJ1-5,TGCAGTGCTAAGGGCGAACATAGCAATCAGCCCCAGCATTTT,CSAKGEHSNQPQHF
.,TRBD2,TRBV25-1,TRBJ2-1,TGTGCCAGCAGCCTGGGGCTAGCGGGGTACAATGAGCAGTTCTTC,CASSLGLAGYNEQFF
.,.,TRBV18,TRBJ2-5,TGTGCCAGCTCACTCGGGGGCGGACAAGAGACCCAGTACTTC,CASSLGGGQETQYF
.,.,TRBV7-8,TRBJ1-5,TGTGCCAGCAGTCCCCGAAGGGGCGGGAGGAGCGGTCAGCCCCAGCATTTT,CASSPRRGGRSGQPQHF
.,TRBD1,TRBV30,TRBJ1-4,TGTGCCTGGACCGGACAGGGGACAACTAATGAAAAACTGTTTTTT,CAWTGQGTTNEKLFF
.,.,TRBV4-2,TRBJ1-2,TGTGCCAGCAGCCAAGAAGGGAGGGATTGGGGCTACACCTTC,CASSQEGRDWGYTF
once,.,TRBV11-1,TRBJ2-1,TGTGCCAGCAGCCCGGGGGAGGTCGGCAATGAGCAGTTCTTC,CASSPGEVGNEQFF
.,.,TRBV4-3,TRBJ1-1,TGCGCCAGCAGCCAAGATCCGAGCCCAGGGAACACTGAAGCTTTCTTT,CASSQDPSPGNTEAFF
.,.,TRBV20-1,TRBJ1-5,TGCAGTGCTAGCCCGGGAGGGGCTCTGACCAATCAGCCCCAGCATTTT,CSASPGGALTNQPQHF
.,.,TRBV7-8,TRBJ2-5,TGTGCCAGCAGCTTCATAGCCTGGGGGGCAGAGACCCAGTACTTC,CASSFIAWGAETQYF
.,.,TRBV20-1,TRBJ1-2,TGCAGTGCTAGGCCTACAGTAAGCTATGGCTACACCTTC,CSARPTVSYGYTF
.,TRBD2,TRBV13,TRBJ2-5,TGTGCCAGTTGCTTAGCGGGAGAGACCCAGTACTTC,CASCLAGETQYF
.,TRBD2,TRBV6-5,TRBJ2-2,TGTGCCAGCAGTTCGACTAGCGGGAGGAACACCGGGGAGCTGTTTTTT,CASSSTSGRNTGELFF
.,.,TRBV5-1,TRBJ2-2,TGCGCCAGCACCGTGTCCTCTAGCACCTTTGGTACCGGGGAGCTGTTTTTT,CASTVSSSTFGTGELFF
.,.,TRBV6-5,TRBJ2-2,TGTGCCAGCAGTTACTCGGCGGGGAACACCGGGGAGCTGTTTTTT,CASSYSAGNTGELFF
.,TRBD1,TRBV3-1,TRBJ1-2,TGTGCCAGCAGCCCAGGGGGCGGCGGCTACACCTTC,CASSPGGGGYTF